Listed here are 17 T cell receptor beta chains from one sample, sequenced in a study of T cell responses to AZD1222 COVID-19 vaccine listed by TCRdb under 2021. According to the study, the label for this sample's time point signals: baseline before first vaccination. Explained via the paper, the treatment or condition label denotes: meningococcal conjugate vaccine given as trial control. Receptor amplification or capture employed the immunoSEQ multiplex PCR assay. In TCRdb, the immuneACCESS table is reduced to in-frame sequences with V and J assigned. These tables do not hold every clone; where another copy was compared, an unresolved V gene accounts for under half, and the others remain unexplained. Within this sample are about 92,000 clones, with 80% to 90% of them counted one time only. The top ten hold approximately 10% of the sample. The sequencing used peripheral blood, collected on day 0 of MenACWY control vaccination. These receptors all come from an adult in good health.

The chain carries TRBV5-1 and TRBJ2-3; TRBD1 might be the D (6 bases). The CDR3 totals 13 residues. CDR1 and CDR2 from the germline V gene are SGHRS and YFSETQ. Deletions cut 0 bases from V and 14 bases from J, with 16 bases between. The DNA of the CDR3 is TGCGCCAGCAGCTTGGCCTCAGGGGCAATTAGGTATTTT. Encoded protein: CASSLASGAIRYF.

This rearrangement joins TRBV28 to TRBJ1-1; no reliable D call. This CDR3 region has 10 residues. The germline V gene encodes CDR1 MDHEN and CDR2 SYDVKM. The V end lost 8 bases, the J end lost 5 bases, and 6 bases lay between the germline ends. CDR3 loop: CASESTEAFF. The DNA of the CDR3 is TGTGCCAGCGAGTCGACTGAAGCTTTCTTT.

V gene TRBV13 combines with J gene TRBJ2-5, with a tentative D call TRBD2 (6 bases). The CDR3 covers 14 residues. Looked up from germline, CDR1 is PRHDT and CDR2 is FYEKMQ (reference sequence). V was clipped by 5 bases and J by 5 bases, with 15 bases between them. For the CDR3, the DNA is TGTGCCAGCAGCCCCGGGACTCTCCGGGAGACCCAGTACTTC. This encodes CASSPGTLRETQYF.

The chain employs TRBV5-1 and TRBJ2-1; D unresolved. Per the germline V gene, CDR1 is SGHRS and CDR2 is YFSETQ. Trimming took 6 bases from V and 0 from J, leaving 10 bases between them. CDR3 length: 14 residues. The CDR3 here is CASTFSDSYNEQFF. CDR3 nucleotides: TGCGCCAGCACCTTCTCGGACTCCTACAATGAGCAGTTCTTC.

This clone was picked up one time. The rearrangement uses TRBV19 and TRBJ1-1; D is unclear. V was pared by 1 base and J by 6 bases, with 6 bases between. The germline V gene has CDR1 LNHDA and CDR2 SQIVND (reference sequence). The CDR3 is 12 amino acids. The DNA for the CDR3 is TGTGCCAGTAGTATAGCGGGGTCTGAAGCTTTCTTT. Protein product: CASSIAGSEAFF. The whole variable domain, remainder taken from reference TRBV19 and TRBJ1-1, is DGGITQSPKYLFRKEGQNVTLSCEQNLNHDAMYWYRQDPGQGLRLIYYSQIVNDFQKGDIAEGYSVSREKKESFPLTVTSAQKNPTAFYLCASSIAGSEAFFGQGTRLTVV.

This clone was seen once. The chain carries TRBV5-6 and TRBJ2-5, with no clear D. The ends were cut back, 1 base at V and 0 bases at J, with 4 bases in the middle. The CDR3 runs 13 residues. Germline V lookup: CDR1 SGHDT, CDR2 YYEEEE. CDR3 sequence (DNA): TGTGCCAGCAGCTTGACTTACCAAGAGACCCAGTACTTC. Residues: CASSLTYQETQYF.

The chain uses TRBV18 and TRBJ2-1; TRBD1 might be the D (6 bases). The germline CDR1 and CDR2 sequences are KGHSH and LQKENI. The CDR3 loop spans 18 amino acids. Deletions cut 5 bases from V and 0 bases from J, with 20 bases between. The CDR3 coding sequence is TGTGCCAGCTCATCACGGACAGCGAAAAATAGCTCCTACAATGAGCAGTTCTTC. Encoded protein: CASSSRTAKNSSYNEQFF.

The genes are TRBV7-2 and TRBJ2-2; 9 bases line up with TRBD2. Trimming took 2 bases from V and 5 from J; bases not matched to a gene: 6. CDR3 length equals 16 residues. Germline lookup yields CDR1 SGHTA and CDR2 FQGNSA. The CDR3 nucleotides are TGTGCCAGCAGCTTAATTAGCGGGGGAGGTACCGGGGAGCTGTTTTTT. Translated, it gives CASSLISGGGTGELFF.

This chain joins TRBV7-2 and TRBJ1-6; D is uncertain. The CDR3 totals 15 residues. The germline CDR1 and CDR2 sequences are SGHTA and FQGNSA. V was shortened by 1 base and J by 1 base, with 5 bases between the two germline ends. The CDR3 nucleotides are TGTGCCAGCAGCTTAGGAGGATCCTATAATTCACCCCTCCACTTT. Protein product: CASSLGGSYNSPLHF.

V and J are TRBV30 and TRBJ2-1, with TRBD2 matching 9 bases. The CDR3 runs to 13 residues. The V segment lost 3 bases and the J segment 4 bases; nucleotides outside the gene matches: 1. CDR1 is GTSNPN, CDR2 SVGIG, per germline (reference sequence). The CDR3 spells CAWRAGGYNEQFF. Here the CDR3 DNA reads TGTGCCTGGAGGGCGGGGGGGTACAATGAGCAGTTCTTC.

The CDR3 DNA is TGTGCCAGCAGCTCAGATCTTGCAACTAATGAAAAACTGTTTTTT. Its translation is CASSSDLATNEKLFF. V gene TRBV7-2 combines with J gene TRBJ1-4; D is unresolved. Trimming took 4 bases from V and 0 from J, leaving 9 bases between them. The CDR3 loop spans 15 amino acids. Germline V gene data show CDR1 as SGHTA and CDR2 as FQGNSA.

CDR3 nucleotide sequence: TGTGCCAGTACCGGGACAGGGGGCGAGAATCAGCCCCAGCATTTT. Its translation is CASTGTGGENQPQHF. The chain is built from TRBV5-8 and TRBJ1-5; 12 bases match TRBD1. CDR3 length equals 15 residues. CDR1 and CDR2 (germline): SGHTS, YDEGEE. Trimming removed 8 bases from V and 4 bases from J; junction bases left unmatched: 7.

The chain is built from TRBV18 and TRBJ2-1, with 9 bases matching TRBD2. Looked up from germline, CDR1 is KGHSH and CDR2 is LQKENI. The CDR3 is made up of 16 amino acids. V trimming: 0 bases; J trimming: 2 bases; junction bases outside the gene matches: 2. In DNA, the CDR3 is TGTGCCAGCTCACCACCGAGCGGGGGGACCTACAATGAGCAGTTCTTC. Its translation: CASSPPSGGTYNEQFF. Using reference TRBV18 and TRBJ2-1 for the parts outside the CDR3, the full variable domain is NAGVMQNPRHLVRRRGQEARLRCSPMKGHSHVYWYRQLPEEGLKFMVYLQKENIIDESGMPKERFSAEFPKEGPSILRIQQVVRGDSAAYFCASSPPSGGTYNEQFFGPGTRLTVL.

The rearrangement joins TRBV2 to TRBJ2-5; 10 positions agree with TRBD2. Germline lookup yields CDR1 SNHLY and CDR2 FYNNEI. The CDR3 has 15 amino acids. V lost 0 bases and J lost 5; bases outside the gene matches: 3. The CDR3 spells CASSEAPGLAETQYF. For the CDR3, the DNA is TGTGCCAGCAGTGAAGCCCCGGGACTAGCGGAGACCCAGTACTTC.

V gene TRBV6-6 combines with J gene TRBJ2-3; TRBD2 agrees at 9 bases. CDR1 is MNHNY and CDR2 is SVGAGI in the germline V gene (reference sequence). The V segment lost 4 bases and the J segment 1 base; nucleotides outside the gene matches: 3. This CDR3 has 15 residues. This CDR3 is CASSSRLAGTDTQYF. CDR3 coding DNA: TGTGCCAGCAGTTCGAGACTAGCGGGCACAGATACGCAGTATTTT.

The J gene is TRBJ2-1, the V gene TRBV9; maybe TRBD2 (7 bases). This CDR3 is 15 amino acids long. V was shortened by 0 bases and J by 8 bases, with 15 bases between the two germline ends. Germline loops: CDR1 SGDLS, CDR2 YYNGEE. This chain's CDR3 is CASSVGRGGQDEQFF. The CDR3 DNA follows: TGTGCCAGCAGCGTAGGGAGGGGGGGCCAGGATGAGCAGTTCTTC.

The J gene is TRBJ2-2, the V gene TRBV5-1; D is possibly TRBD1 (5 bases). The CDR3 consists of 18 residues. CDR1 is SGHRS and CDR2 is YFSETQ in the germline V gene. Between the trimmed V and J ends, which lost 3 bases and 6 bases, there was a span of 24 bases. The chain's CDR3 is CASSSRTEGAGSAGELFF. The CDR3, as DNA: TGCGCCAGCAGCTCCCGGACGGAAGGAGCAGGGTCGGCCGGGGAGCTGTTTTTT.